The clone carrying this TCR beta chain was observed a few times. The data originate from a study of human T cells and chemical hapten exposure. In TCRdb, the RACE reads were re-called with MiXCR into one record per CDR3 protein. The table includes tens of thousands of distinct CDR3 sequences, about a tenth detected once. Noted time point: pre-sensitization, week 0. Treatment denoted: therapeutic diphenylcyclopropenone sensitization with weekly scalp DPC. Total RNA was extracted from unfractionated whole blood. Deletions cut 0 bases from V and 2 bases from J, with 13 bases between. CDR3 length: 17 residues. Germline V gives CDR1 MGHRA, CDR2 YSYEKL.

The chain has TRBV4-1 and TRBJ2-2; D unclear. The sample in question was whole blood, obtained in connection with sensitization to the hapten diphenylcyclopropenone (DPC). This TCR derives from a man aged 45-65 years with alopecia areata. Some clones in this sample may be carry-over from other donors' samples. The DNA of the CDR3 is TGCGCCAGCAGCCAAGATGGGAACGGCGTAAACACCGGGGAGCTGTTTTTT. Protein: CASSQDGNGVNTGELFF.